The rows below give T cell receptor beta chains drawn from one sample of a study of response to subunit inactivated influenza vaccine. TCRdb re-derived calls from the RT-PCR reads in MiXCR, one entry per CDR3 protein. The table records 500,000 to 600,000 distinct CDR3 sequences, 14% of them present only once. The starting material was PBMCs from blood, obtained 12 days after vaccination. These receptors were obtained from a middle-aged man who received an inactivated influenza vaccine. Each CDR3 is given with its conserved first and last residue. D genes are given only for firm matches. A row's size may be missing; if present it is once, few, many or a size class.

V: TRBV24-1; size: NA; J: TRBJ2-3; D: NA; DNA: TGTGCCACCAGTTCCACTCTCGTTAGCACAGGTACGCAGTATTTT; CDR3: CATSSTLVSTGTQYF
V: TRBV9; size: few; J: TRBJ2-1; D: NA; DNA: TGTGCCAGCAGCGTAGACCAGGGGGAGGAAACCAATGAGCAGTTCTTC; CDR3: CASSVDQGEETNEQFF
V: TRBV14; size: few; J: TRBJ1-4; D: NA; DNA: TGTGCCAGCAGCCATGACCGGGCCACGATAGGGGGTGAAAAACTGTTTTTT; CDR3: CASSHDRATIGGEKLFF
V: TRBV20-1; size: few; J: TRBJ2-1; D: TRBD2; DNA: TGCAGTGCTAGAGAAGGGGCTAGCGGGAGGGCGGAGTTCTTC; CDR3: CSAREGASGRAEFF
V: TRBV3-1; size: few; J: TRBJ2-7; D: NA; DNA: TGTGCCAGCAGCGGCACAGACAAGGGGTTATACTTC; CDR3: CASSGTDKGLYF
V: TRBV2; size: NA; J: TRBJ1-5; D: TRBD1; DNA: TGTGCCAGCAGTTATACATACAGGGGGAATCAGCCCCAGCATTTT; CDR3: CASSYTYRGNQPQHF
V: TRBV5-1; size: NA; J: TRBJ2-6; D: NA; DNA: TGCGCCAGCAGCTTGGTATCCCGGTCCGGGGCCAACGTCCTGACTTTC; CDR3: CASSLVSRSGANVLTF
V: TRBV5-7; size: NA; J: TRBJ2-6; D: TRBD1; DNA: TGTGCCAGCAACCGGGACAGGGGCAACTCTGGGGCCAACGTCCTGACTTTC; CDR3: CASNRDRGNSGANVLTF
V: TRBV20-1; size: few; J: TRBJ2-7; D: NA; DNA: TGCAGTGCTAGCAGGGACACCTCCTACGAGCAGTACTTC; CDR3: CSASRDTSYEQYF
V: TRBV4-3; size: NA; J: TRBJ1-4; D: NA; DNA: TGCGCCAGCAGCCAAGATAGGTACAGGGAAGGGGGAAAACTGTTTTTT; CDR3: CASSQDRYREGGKLFF
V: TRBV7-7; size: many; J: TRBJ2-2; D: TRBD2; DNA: TGTGCTAGCAGCTTAGGAAGCTCAAGGACTAGCGGACCCACGGGGGAGCTGTTTTTT; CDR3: CASSLGSSRTSGPTGELFF
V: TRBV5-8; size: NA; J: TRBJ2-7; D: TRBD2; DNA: TGTGCCAGCAGCTTGATTAGCGGGAGGGCCGGCGAGCAGTACTTC; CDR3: CASSLISGRAGEQYF
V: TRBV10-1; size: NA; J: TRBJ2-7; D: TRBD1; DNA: TGCGCCAGCGGGAGTCTGACAGGGGGCGAGCAGTACTTC; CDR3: CASGSLTGGEQYF
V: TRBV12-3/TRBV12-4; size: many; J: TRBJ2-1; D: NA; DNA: TGTGCCAGCAGTTTGGCAGGTTTCTCCTACAATGAGCAGTTCTTC; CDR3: CASSLAGFSYNEQFF
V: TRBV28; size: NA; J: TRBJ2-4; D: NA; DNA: TGTGCCAGCAGCTTAAGTGCAGGGCGAGCGGACTTC; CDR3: CASSLSAGRADF
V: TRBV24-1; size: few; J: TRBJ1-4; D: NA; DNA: TGTGCCACCAGTGACCACTCCACGGCGGGAAAACTGTTTTTT; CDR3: CATSDHSTAGKLFF
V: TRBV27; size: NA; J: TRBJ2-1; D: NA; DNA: TGTGCCAGCAGTCAAGATCTGTCCCCTTATGAGCAGTTCTTC; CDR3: CASSQDLSPYEQFF
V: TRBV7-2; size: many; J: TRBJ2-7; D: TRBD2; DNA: TGTGCCAGCAGCCCTAGCGGGAGTCAGTACGAGCAGTACTTC; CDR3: CASSPSGSQYEQYF
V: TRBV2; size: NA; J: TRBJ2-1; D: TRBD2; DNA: TGTGCCAGCTTTAGCGGGAGGTTTTATGATGAGCAGTTCTTC; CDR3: CASFSGRFYDEQFF
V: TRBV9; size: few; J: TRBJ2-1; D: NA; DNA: TGTGCCAGCAGCGTAGCACCGCGGGGCGACTACAATGAGCAGTTCTTC; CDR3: CASSVAPRGDYNEQFF
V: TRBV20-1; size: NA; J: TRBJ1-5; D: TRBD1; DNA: TGCAGTGCTAGGATAACAGGGGAGGGCCATCAGCCCCAGCATTTT; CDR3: CSARITGEGHQPQHF
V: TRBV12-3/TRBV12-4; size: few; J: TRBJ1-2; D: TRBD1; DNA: TGTGCCAGCAGTTTCGGGACAGCTGTTTACGGCTACACCTTC; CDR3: CASSFGTAVYGYTF
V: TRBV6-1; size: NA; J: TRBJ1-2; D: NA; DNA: TGTGCCAGCAGTGCTGTGCAGGGTGTCTATGGCTACACCTTC; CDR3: CASSAVQGVYGYTF
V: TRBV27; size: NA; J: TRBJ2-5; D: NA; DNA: TGTGCCAGCAGTCCGCTCTATCACGGCCGGGAGACCCAGTACTTC; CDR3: CASSPLYHGRETQYF
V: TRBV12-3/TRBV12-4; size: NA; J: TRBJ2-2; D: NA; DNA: TGTGCCAGCAGTTTATCCAGTTACACCGGGGAGCTGTTTTTT; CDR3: CASSLSSYTGELFF
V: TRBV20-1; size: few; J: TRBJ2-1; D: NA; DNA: TGCAGTGCTAGAGGAGCGGGTAACTCCTACAATGAGCAGTTCTTC; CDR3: CSARGAGNSYNEQFF
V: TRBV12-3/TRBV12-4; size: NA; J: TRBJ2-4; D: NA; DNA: TGTGCCAGCAGTTTATCAGGGCCTGGAAACATTCAGTACTTC; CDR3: CASSLSGPGNIQYF
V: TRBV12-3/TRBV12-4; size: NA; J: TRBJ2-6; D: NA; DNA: TGTGCCAGCAGCCCCTCCGACAGGTCTGGGGCCAACGTCCTGACTTTC; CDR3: CASSPSDRSGANVLTF
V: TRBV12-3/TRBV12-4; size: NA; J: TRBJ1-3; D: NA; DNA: TGTGCCAGCAGTGCCCAGGGAGATCGCCCCATATATTTT; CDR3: CASSAQGDRPIYF
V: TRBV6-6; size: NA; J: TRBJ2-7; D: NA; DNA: TGTGCCAGCAGCCCGGAGGCGCTGGACGAGCAGTACTTC; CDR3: CASSPEALDEQYF
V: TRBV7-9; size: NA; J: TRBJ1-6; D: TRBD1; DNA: TGTGCCAGCAGCATGCTGACAGGGCAAAATTCACCCCTCCACTTT; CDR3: CASSMLTGQNSPLHF
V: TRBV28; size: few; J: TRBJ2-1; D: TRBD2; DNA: TGTGCCAGCAGTTTAGCCCCGCTAGCGGGGTCAGGCGAGCAGTTCTTC; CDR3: CASSLAPLAGSGEQFF
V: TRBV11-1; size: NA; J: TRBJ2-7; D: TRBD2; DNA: TGTGCCAGCTGCTTAGCGGGAAAAGCCTACGAGCAGTACTTC; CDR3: CASCLAGKAYEQYF
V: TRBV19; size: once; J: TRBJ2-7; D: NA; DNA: TGTGCCAGTAGACCAACGGGACGTAGCTCCTACGAGCAGTACTTC; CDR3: CASRPTGRSSYEQYF
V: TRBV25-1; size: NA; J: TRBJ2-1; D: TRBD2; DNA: TGTGCCAGCAGTACGACTAGCGGGAGAGATTCCTACAATGAGCAGTTCTTC; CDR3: CASSTTSGRDSYNEQFF
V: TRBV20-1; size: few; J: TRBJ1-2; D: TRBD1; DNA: TGCAGTGCTCGGGGACAGGGGTTAGTCCCTTATGGCTACACCTTC; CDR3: CSARGQGLVPYGYTF
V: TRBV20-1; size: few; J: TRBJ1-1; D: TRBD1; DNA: TGCAGTGCTAGAGATTCCGGGACAGGGAGGGGCACTGAAGCTTTCTTT; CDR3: CSARDSGTGRGTEAFF
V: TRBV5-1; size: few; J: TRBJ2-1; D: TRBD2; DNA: TGCGCCAGCAGTTCCTCGACTAGCGGGACCCTCAATGAGCAGTTCTTC; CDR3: CASSSSTSGTLNEQFF
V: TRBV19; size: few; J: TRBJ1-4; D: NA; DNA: TGTGCCAGTAGTACGACATCGGGGAGTGGCGAAAAACTGTTTTTT; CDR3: CASSTTSGSGEKLFF
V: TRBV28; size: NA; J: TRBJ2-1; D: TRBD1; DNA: TGTGCCATTACGATGGGCAGGGGGCGAAATGAGCAGTTCTTC; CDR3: CAITMGRGRNEQFF
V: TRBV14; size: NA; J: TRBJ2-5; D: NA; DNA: TGTGCCAGCAGCCAAACCCTGGCCCACCAAGAGACCCAGTACTTC; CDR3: CASSQTLAHQETQYF
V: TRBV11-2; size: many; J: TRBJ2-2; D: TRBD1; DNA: TGTGCCAGCAGCCGGGACAGGGGCACCGGGGAGCTGTTTTTT; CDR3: CASSRDRGTGELFF
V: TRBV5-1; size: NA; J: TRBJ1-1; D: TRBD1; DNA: TGCGCCAGCAGCCAACAGGACAGGGGAACTGAAGCTTTCTTT; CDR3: CASSQQDRGTEAFF
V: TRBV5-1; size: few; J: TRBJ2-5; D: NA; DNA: TGCGCCAGCAGCTTGAAGGGGATCCAAGAGACCCAGTACTTC; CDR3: CASSLKGIQETQYF
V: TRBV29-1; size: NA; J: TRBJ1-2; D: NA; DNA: TGCAGCGTCCACGGGGACGGTCCATATGGCTACACCTTC; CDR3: CSVHGDGPYGYTF
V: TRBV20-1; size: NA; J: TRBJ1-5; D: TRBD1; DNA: TGCAGTGCTGTGGACAGGGGGCTCGGTCAGCCCCAGCATTTT; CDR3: CSAVDRGLGQPQHF
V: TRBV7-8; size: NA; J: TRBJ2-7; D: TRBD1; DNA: TGTGCCAGCAGCTTAGCCCACAGGGGTAACTACGAGCAGTACTTC; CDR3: CASSLAHRGNYEQYF
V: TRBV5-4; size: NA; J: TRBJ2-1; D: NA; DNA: TGTGCCAGCAGCTTGAGTAATTACAGCATAGTTAAAGGCGGGATCCTTTACAATGAGCAGTTCTTC; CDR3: CASSLSNYSIVKGGILYNEQFF
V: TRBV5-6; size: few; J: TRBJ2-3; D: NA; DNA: TGTGCCAGCAGCTTGAGGGGGAGAGGGGCAGATACGCAGTATTTT; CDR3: CASSLRGRGADTQYF
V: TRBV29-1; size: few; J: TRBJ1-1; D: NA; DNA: TGCAGCGTTCACGGTTTGGACCAGAACACTGAAGCTTTCTTT; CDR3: CSVHGLDQNTEAFF
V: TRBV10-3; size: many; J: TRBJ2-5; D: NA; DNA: TGTGCCATCAGTGAAAGGGCGGAGACCCAGTACTTC; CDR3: CAISERAETQYF
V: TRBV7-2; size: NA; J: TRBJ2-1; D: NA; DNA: TGTGCCAGCAGCTTAGCCACCGCCCTCTCCTACAATGAGCAGTTCTTC; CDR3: CASSLATALSYNEQFF
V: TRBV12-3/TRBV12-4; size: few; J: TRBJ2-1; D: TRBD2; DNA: TGTGCCAGCAGTCCTCTGGTCGGGACTATAGCCAATGAGCAGTTCTTC; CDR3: CASSPLVGTIANEQFF
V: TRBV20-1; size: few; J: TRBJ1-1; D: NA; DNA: TGCAGTGCCGAAGGGGTGAACACTGAAGCTTTCTTT; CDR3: CSAEGVNTEAFF
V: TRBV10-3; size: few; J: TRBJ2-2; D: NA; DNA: TGTGCCATCAGCCAGGACCTGAACACCGGGGAGCTGTTTTTT; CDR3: CAISQDLNTGELFF